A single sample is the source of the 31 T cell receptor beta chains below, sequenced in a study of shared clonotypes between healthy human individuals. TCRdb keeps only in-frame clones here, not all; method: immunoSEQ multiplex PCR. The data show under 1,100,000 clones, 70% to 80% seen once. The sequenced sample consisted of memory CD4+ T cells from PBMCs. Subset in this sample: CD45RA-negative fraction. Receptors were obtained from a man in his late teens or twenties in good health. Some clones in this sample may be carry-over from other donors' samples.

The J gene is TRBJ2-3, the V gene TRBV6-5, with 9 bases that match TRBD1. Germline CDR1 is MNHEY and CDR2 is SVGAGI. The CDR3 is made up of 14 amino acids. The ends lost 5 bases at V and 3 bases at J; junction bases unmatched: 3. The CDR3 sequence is CASSGGTGTDTQYF. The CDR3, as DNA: TGTGCCAGCAGTGGCGGGACAGGGACAGATACGCAGTATTTT.

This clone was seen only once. In DNA form, the CDR3 reads TGTGCCTGGAGTGTATTTCGTTCTTCGAGCCAGCAGTTCTTC. As protein: CAWSVFRSSSQQFF. V and J are TRBV30 and TRBJ2-1; D call uncertain. The ends were cut back, 0 bases at V and 11 bases at J, with 17 bases in the middle. From germline, CDR1 is GTSNPN and CDR2 SVGIG (reference sequence). The CDR3 runs 14 residues.

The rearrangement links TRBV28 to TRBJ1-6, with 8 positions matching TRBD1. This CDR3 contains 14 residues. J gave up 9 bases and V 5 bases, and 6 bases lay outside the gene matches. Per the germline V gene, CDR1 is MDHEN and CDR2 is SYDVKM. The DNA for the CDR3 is TGTGCCAGCAGTGTGGACAGGGCGAGTTCACCCCTCCACTTT. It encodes CASSVDRASSPLHF. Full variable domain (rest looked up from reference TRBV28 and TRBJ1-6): DVKVTQSSRYLVKRTGEKVFLECVQDMDHENMFWYRQDPGLGLRLIYFSYDVKMKEKGDIPEGYSVSREKKERFSLILESASTNQTSMYLCASSVDRASSPLHFGNGTRLTVT.

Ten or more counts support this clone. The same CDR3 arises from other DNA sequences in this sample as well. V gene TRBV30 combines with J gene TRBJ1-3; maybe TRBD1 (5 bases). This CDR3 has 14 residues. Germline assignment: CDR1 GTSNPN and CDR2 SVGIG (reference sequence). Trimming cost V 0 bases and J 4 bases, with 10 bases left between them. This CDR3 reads CAWSVGGAGNTIYF. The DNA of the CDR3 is TGTGCCTGGAGTGTAGGAGGGGCCGGAAACACCATATATTTT.

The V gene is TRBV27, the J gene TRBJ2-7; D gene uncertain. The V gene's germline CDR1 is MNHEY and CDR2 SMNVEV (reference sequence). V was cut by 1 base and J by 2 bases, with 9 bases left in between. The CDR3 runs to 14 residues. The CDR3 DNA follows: TGTGCCAGCAGTTTATTAGGCGGAACCTACGAGCAGTACTTC. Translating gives CASSLLGGTYEQYF.

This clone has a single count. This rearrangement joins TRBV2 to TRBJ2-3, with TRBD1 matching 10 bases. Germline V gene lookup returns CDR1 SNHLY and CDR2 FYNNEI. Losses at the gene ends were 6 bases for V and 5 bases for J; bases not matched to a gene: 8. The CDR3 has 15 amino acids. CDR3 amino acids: CASSGDRGGLDTQYF. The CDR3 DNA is TGTGCCAGCAGCGGGGACAGGGGAGGGTTAGATACGCAGTATTTT.

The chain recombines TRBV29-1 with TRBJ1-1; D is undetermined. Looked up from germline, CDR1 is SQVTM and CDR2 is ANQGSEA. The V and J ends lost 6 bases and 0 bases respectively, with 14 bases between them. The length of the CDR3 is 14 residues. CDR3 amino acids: CSVVRTVLNTEAFF. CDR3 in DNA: TGCAGCGTGGTAAGGACGGTCTTGAACACTGAAGCTTTCTTT.

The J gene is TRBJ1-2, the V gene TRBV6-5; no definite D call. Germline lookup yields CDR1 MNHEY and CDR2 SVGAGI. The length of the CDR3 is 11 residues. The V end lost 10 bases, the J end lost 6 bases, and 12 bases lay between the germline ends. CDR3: CATLHGDGYTF. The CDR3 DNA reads TGTGCCACCCTTCACGGGGATGGCTACACCTTC.

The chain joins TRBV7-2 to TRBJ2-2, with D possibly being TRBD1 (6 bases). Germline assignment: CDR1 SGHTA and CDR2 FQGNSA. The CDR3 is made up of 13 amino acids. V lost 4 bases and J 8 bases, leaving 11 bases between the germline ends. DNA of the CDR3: TGTGCCAGCAGCTCACAGGGTTCGGGGGAGCTGTTTTTT. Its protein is CASSSQGSGELFF.

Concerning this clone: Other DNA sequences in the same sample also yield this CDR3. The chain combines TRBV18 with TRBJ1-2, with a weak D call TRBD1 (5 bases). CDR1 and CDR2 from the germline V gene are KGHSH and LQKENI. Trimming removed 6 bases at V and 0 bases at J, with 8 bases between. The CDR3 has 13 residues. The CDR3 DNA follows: TGTGCCAGCTCCCCGACAGCTAACTATGGCTACACCTTC. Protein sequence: CASSPTANYGYTF.

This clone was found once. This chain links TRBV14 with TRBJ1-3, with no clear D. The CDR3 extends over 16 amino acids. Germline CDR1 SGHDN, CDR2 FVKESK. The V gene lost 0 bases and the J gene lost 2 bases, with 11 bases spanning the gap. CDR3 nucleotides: TGTGCCAGCAGCCAAGAGGTGGAATCTACTGGAAACACCATATATTTT. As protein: CASSQEVESTGNTIYF.

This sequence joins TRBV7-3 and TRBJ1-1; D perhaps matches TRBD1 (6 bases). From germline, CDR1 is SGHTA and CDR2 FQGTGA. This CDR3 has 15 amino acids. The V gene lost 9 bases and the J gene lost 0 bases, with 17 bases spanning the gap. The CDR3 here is CARPNRGQMNTEAFF. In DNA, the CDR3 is TGTGCCAGGCCGAATCGGGGGCAGATGAACACTGAAGCTTTCTTT.

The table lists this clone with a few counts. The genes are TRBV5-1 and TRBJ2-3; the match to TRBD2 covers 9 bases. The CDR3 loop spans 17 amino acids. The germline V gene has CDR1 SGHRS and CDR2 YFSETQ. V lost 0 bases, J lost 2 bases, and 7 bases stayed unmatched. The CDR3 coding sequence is TGCGCCAGCAGCTTGGCTCGGCTAGCGGGACTCACAGATACGCAGTATTTT. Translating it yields CASSLARLAGLTDTQYF.

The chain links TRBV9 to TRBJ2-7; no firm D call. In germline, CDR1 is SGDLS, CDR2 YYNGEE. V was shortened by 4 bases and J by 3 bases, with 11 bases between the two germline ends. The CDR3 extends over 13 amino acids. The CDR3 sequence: CASSPHVDYEQYF. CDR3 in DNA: TGTGCCAGCAGCCCACATGTGGACTACGAGCAGTACTTC.

The CDR3 DNA is TGTGCCAGCAGCCGCCAGACAGGGACTGAAGAGACCCAGTACTTC. Its protein product is CASSRQTGTEETQYF. The chain employs TRBV7-2 and TRBJ2-5, with a weak D call TRBD1 (7 bases). The V end lost 5 bases, the J end lost 3 bases, and 16 bases lay between the germline ends. CDR1 is SGHTA, CDR2 FQGNSA, per germline. The CDR3 totals 15 residues. Variable domain in full (rest from reference TRBV7-2 and TRBJ2-5): GAGVSQSPSNKVTEKGKDVELRCDPISGHTALYWYRQSLGQGLEFLIYFQGNSAPDKSGLPSDRFSAERTGGSVSTLTIQRTQQEDSAVYLCASSRQTGTEETQYFGPGTRLLVL.

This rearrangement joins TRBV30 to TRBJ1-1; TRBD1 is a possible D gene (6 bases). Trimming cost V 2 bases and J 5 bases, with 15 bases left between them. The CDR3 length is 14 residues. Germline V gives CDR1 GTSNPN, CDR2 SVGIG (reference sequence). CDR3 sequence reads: CAWSTQTGKTEAFF. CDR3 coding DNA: TGTGCCTGGAGTACACAAACAGGGAAGACTGAAGCTTTCTTT.

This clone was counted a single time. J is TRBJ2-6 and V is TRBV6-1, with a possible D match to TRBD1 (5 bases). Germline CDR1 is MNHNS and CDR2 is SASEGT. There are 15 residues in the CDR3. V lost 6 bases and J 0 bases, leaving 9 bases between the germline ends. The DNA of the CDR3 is TGTGCCAGCAGGCGTCAGGGCTCTGGGGCCAACGTCCTGACTTTC. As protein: CASRRQGSGANVLTF.

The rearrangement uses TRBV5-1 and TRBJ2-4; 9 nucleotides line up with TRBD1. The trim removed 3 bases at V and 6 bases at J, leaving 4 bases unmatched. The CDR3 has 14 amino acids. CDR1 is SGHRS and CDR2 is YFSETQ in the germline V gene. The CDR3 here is CASSSPGQGNIQYF. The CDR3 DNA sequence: TGCGCCAGCAGCTCCCCGGGACAGGGAAACATTCAGTACTTC.

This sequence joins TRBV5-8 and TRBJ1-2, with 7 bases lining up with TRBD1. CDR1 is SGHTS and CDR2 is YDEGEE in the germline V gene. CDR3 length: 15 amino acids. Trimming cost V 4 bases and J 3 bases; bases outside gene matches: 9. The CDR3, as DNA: TGTGCCAGCAGCCTCCTCGGAGGGGGCGACTATGGCTACACCTTC. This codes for CASSLLGGGDYGYTF.

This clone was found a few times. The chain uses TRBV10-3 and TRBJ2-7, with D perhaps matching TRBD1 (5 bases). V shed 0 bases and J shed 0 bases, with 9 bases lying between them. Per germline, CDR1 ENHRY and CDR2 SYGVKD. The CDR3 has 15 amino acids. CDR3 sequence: CAISESRAVSYEQYF. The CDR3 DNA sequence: TGTGCCATCAGTGAGTCCAGGGCAGTCTCCTACGAGCAGTACTTC.

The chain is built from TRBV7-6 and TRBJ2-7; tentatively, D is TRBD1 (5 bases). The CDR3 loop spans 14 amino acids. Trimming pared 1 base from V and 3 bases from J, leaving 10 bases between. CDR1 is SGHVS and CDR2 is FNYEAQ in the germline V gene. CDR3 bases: TGTGCCAGCAGCTTAGGGTATAGGGGCTACGAGCAGTACTTC. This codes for CASSLGYRGYEQYF.

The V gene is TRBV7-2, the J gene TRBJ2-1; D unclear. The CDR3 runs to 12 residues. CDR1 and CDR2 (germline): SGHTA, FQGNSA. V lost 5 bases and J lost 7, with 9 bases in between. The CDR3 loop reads CASSRAPNEQFF. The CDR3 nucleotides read TGTGCCAGCAGCCGGGCCCCTAATGAGCAGTTCTTC.

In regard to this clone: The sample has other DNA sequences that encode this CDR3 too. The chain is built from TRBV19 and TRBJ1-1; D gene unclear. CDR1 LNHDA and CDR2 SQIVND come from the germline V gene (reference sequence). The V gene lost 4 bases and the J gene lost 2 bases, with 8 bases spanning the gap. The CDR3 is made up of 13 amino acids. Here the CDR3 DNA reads TGTGCCAGTAGTACGCAAGGTAACACTGAAGCTTTCTTT. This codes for CASSTQGNTEAFF.

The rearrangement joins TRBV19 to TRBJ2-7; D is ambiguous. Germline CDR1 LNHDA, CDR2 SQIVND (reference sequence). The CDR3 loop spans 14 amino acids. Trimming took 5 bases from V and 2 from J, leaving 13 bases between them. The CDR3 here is CASSPTERTYEQYF. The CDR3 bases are TGTGCCAGTAGTCCCACGGAGCGAACCTACGAGCAGTACTTC.

The CDR3 bases are TGTGCCAGCAGCTCCCAACCAGATACGCAGTATTTT. Its translation: CASSSQPDTQYF. V is TRBV7-3 and J is TRBJ2-3; D remains ambiguous. The V and J ends lost 4 bases and 4 bases respectively, with 6 bases between them. CDR3 size: 12 residues. Germline lookup yields CDR1 SGHTA and CDR2 FQGTGA.

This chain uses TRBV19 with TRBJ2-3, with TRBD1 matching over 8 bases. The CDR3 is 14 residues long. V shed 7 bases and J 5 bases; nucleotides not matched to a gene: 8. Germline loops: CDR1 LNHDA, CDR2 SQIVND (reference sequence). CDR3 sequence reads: CASKVAGGRDTQYF. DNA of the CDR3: TGTGCCAGTAAGGTTGCAGGGGGCCGAGATACGCAGTATTTT.

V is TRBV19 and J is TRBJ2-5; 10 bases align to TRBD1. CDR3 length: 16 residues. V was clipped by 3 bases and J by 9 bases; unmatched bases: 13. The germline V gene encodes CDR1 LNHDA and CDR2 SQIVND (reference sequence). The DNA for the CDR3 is TGTGCCAGTAGTATCTCCCTTCGACAGGGGGCGGTGGCCCAGTACTTC. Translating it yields CASSISLRQGAVAQYF.

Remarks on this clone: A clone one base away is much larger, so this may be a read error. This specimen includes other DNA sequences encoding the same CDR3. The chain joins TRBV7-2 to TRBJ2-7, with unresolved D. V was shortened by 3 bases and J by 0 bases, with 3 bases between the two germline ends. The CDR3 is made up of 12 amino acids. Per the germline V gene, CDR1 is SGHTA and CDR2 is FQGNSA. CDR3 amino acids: CASSLNSYEQYF. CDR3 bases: TGTGCCAGCAGCTTGAACTCCTACGAGCAGTACTTC.

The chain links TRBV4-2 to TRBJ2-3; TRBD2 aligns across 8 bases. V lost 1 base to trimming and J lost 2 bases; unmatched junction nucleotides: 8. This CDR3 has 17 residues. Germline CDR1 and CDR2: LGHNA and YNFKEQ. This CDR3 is CASSQGWAGGPTDTQYF. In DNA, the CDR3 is TGTGCCAGCAGCCAAGGGTGGGCGGGAGGACCCACAGATACGCAGTATTTT.

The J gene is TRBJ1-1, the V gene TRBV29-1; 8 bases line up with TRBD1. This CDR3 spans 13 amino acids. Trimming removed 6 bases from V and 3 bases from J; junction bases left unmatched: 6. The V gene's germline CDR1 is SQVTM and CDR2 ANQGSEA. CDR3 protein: CSVRGRFDTEAFF. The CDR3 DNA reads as TGCAGCGTCAGGGGGCGCTTCGACACTGAAGCTTTCTTT.

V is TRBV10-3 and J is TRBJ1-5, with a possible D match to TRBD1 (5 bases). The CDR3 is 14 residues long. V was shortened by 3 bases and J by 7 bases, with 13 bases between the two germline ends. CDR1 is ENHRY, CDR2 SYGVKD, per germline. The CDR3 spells CAISDLGTGQPQHF. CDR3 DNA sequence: TGTGCCATCAGTGATTTGGGTACAGGACAGCCCCAGCATTTT.